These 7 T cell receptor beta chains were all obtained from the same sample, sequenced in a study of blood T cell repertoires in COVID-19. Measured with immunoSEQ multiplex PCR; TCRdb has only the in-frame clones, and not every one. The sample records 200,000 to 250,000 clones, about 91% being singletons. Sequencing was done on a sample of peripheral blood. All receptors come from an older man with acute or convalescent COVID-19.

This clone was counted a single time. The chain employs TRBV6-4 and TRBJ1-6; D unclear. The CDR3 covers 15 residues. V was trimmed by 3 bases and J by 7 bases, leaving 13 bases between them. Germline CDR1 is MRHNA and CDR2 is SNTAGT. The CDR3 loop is CASSEMGVENSPLHF. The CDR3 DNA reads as TGTGCCAGCAGTGAAATGGGAGTTGAAAATTCACCCCTCCACTTT.

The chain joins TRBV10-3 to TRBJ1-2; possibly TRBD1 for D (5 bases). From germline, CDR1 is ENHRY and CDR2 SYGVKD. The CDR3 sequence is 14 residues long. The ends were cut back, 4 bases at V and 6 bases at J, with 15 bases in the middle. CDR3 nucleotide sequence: TGTGCCATCAGTGCCGCGGGACTGGGGGATGGCTACACCTTC. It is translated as CAISAAGLGDGYTF.

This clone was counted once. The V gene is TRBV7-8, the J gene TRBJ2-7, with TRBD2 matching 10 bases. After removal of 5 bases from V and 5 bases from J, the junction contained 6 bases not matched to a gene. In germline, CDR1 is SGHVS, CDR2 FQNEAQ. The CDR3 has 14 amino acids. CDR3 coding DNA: TGTGCCAGCAGCCCTGGGACTAGCGTTCACGAGCAGTACTTC. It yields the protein CASSPGTSVHEQYF.

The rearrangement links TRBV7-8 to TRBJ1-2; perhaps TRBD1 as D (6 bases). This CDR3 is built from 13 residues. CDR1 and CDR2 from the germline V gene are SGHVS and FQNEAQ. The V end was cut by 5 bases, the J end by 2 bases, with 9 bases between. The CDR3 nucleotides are TGTGCCAGCAGCATACAGGGAAACTATGGCTACACCTTC. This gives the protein CASSIQGNYGYTF.

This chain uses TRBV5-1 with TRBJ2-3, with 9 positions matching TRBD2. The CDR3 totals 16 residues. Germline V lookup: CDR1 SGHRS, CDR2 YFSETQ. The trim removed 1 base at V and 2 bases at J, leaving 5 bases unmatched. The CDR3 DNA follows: TGCGCCAGCAGCTTGTCGACTAGCGGACTCACAGATACGCAGTATTTT. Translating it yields CASSLSTSGLTDTQYF. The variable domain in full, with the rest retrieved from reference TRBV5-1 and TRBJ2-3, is KAGVTQTPRYLIKTRGQQVTLSCSPISGHRSVSWYQQTPGQGLQFLFEYFSETQRNKGNFPGRFSGRQFSNSRSEMNVSTLELGDSALYLCASSLSTSGLTDTQYFGPGTRLTVL.

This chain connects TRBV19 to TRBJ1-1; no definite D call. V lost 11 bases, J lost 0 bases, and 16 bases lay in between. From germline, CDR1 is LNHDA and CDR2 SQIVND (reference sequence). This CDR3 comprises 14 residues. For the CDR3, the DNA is TGTGCCTCGAAATTGGGCAGTTTGAACACTGAAGCTTTCTTT. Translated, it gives CASKLGSLNTEAFF. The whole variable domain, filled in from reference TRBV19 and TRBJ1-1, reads DGGITQSPKYLFRKEGQNVTLSCEQNLNHDAMYWYRQDPGQGLRLIYYSQIVNDFQKGDIAEGYSVSREKKESFPLTVTSAQKNPTAFYLCASKLGSLNTEAFFGQGTRLTVV.

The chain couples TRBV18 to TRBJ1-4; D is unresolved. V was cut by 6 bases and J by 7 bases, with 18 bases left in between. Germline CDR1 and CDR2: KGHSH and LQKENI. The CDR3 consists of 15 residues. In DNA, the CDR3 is TGTGCCAGCTCGCCCACGAAGCTAGACGGTGAAAAACTGTTTTTT. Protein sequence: CASSPTKLDGEKLFF.